These T cell receptor beta chains were read from a single sample in a study of graft-versus-host responses after intestinal transplantation. Their antigen targets remain unknown. Clones were sequenced by immunoSEQ multiplex PCR, and TCRdb holds only the in-frame ones, with some missing. The sample holds over 100,000 clones, 85% to 95% seen once. The specimen was unstimulated CD8+ T cells sorted from spleen or lymph node cells, collected before transplant. These receptors originate from a human donor who was the organ donor for an intestinal transplant. CDR3s include the opening cysteine and the closing phenylalanine or tryptophan. Each record gives: J gene, clone size, V gene, D gene, CDR3 protein, CDR3 DNA. D genes are given only for firm matches. Rows give clone size only sometimes, using once, few, many, or a class for an expanded clone.

TRBJ2-1,NA,TRBV5-6,NA,CASSLGGYNEQFF,TGTGCCAGCAGCCTGGGGGGTTACAATGAGCAGTTCTTC
TRBJ2-7,few,TRBV5-1,TRBD1,CASSLGDRGAYEQYF,TGCGCCAGCAGCTTGGGGGACAGGGGGGCCTACGAGCAGTACTTC
TRBJ2-5,NA,TRBV27,NA,CASSGGQETQYF,TGTGCCAGCTCAGGAGGGCAAGAGACCCAGTACTTC
TRBJ2-5,NA,TRBV4-1,NA,CASSQFGAGMGETQYF,TGCGCCAGCAGCCAATTTGGGGCGGGAATGGGCGAGACCCAGTACTTC
TRBJ1-1,NA,TRBV7-9,TRBD1,CASSLAGTGGPNTEAFF,TGTGCCAGCAGCTTAGCCGGGACAGGCGGTCCGAACACTGAAGCTTTCTTT
TRBJ2-1,NA,TRBV27,TRBD2,CASSGTSGEYNEQFF,TGTGCCAGCAGTGGAACTAGCGGAGAATACAATGAGCAGTTCTTC
TRBJ2-7,NA,TRBV29-1,NA,CSCRDDSYEQYF,TGCAGCTGTCGGGACGACTCCTACGAGCAGTACTTC
TRBJ2-7,NA,TRBV5-1,TRBD2,CASSSYSGNVILEQYF,TGCGCCAGCAGCTCCTATAGCGGGAACGTTATCCTCGAGCAGTACTTC
TRBJ1-3,NA,TRBV4-3,NA,CASSRRGGLGNTIYF,TGCGCCAGCAGCCGGAGGGGGGGGCTTGGAAACACCATATATTTT
TRBJ1-2,NA,TRBV4-1,NA,CASSLSGTDYGYTF,TGCGCCAGCAGCCTTTCCGGGACGGATTATGGCTACACCTTC
TRBJ1-5,NA,TRBV27,NA,CASRLSPVQPQHF,TGTGCCAGCAGACTCTCTCCGGTTCAGCCCCAGCATTTT
TRBJ2-7,NA,TRBV29-1,TRBD1,CSARTGGEQYF,TGCAGCGCCAGAACAGGGGGAGAGCAGTACTTC
TRBJ2-7,NA,TRBV27,TRBD2,CASSFSGSYEQYF,TGTGCCAGCAGTTTCAGCGGGAGCTACGAGCAGTACTTC
TRBJ1-5,NA,TRBV2,TRBD1,CASSQRGQLYGPQHF,TGTGCCAGCAGTCAACGGGGACAGCTCTATGGGCCCCAGCATTTT
TRBJ2-6,NA,TRBV19,NA,CASSSGVSGANVLTF,TGTGCCAGTAGTTCAGGGGTGTCTGGGGCCAACGTCCTGACTTTC
TRBJ1-1,NA,TRBV5-4,TRBD1,CASRLDRGNTEAFF,TGTGCCAGCAGGTTGGACAGGGGGAACACTGAAGCTTTCTTT
TRBJ2-3,NA,TRBV28,NA,CASSLWWGRGVVHSTDTQYF,TGTGCCAGCAGTTTATGGTGGGGTCGTGGGGTGGTACATAGCACAGATACGCAGTATTTT
TRBJ2-7,NA,TRBV5-5,TRBD1,CASSLRQGADEQYF,TGTGCCAGCAGCTTGCGACAGGGGGCGGACGAGCAGTACTTC
TRBJ2-7,NA,TRBV9,NA,CASSVGAGTYEQYF,TGTGCCAGCAGCGTAGGGGCTGGGACCTACGAGCAGTACTTC
TRBJ1-5,NA,TRBV4-2,NA,CASSPNLDGNQPQHF,TGTGCCAGCAGCCCCAATTTAGATGGCAATCAGCCCCAGCATTTT
TRBJ2-7,NA,TRBV29-1,NA,CSVEGLGYEQYF,TGCAGCGTTGAGGGCCTAGGGTACGAGCAGTACTTC
TRBJ2-1,NA,TRBV28,TRBD2,CASSLVQREGNEQFF,TGTGCCAGCAGTTTAGTCCAGCGGGAGGGCAATGAGCAGTTCTTC
TRBJ2-2,NA,TRBV27,NA,CASSLWLTGELFF,TGTGCCAGCAGTTTATGGTTGACCGGGGAGCTGTTTTTT
TRBJ2-3,NA,TRBV13,NA,CASSLPGPPKDTDTQYF,TGTGCCAGCAGCCTCCCGGGACCCCCGAAGGACACAGATACGCAGTATTTT
TRBJ2-7,NA,TRBV6-5,NA,CASSYKLLTYF,TGTGCCAGCAGTTACAAGCTCCTTACGTACTTC
TRBJ2-1,NA,TRBV11-2,NA,CASSLGGIEQFF,TGTGCCAGCAGTCTCGGAGGGATTGAGCAGTTCTTC
TRBJ2-1,NA,TRBV6-5,NA,CASSYSYRPNEQFF,TGTGCCAGCAGTTACTCGTACAGGCCAAATGAGCAGTTCTTC
TRBJ2-7,NA,TRBV19,TRBD1,CASSSRPLRDRGAYEQYF,TGTGCCAGTAGTTCACGCCCACTCCGGGACAGGGGGGCCTACGAGCAGTACTTC
TRBJ2-1,once,TRBV27,TRBD2,CASSVTSGTNNEQFF,TGTGCCAGCAGTGTAACTAGCGGGACAAACAATGAGCAGTTCTTC
TRBJ2-3,once,TRBV5-4,TRBD2,CASSFSGGSIDTQYF,TGTGCCAGCAGCTTTTCGGGCGGGAGTATTGACACGCAGTATTTT
TRBJ1-3,once,TRBV30,TRBD1,CAWSGTGGSGNTIYF,TGTGCCTGGAGTGGGACAGGGGGCTCTGGAAACACCATATATTTT
TRBJ1-2,NA,TRBV7-9,NA,CASSLVTLLETYGYTF,TGTGCCAGCAGCTTAGTAACACTGCTTGAAACCTATGGCTACACCTTC
TRBJ2-1,NA,TRBV6-5,NA,CASSWGGSNEQFF,TGTGCCAGCAGTTGGGGTGGGAGCAATGAGCAGTTCTTC
TRBJ2-3,NA,TRBV14,TRBD2,CASSPGLIGGGITSTDTQYF,TGTGCCAGCAGCCCAGGATTAATAGGCGGGGGGATTACTAGCACAGATACGCAGTATTTT
TRBJ2-5,NA,TRBV9,NA,CASSTKVGPGETQYF,TGTGCCAGCAGCACCAAGGTCGGTCCAGGGGAGACCCAGTACTTC
TRBJ2-5,NA,TRBV19,NA,CASSWADPPETQYF,TGTGCCAGTAGTTGGGCCGACCCCCCAGAGACCCAGTACTTC
TRBJ1-1,few,TRBV27,NA,CASSNTISMNTEAFF,TGTGCCAGCAGCAACACGATCTCGATGAACACTGAAGCTTTCTTT
TRBJ2-1,NA,TRBV4-1,NA,CASSQDGSSYNEQFF,TGCGCCAGCAGCCAAGACGGGAGCTCCTACAATGAGCAGTTCTTC
TRBJ2-5,NA,TRBV27,TRBD1,CASSLEPGGQETQYF,TGTGCCAGCAGTTTAGAGCCAGGGGGCCAAGAGACCCAGTACTTC
TRBJ2-1,NA,TRBV4-1,NA,CASSQDAGNEQFF,TGCGCCAGCAGCCAAGATGCCGGCAATGAGCAGTTCTTC
TRBJ1-1,NA,TRBV4-3,NA,CASSQDGSEAFF,TGCGCCAGCAGCCAAGATGGGTCGGAAGCTTTCTTT
TRBJ2-7,NA,TRBV5-1,NA,CASSFSGNAYEQYF,TGCGCCAGCAGCTTTAGCGGAAATGCCTACGAGCAGTACTTC
TRBJ1-2,NA,TRBV6-6,NA,CASSYSGGADGYTF,TGTGCCAGCAGTTACTCTGGGGGCGCAGATGGCTACACCTTC
TRBJ1-1,NA,TRBV19,NA,CASSIGQGPMNTEAFF,TGTGCCAGTAGTATCGGGCAGGGCCCCATGAACACTGAAGCTTTCTTT
TRBJ2-7,once,TRBV6-5,TRBD1,CASSYLDRDYEQYF,TGTGCCAGCAGTTACCTGGACAGGGACTACGAGCAGTACTTC
TRBJ1-1,NA,TRBV28,NA,CASSARVPEAFF,TGTGCCAGCAGTGCCAGGGTCCCTGAAGCTTTCTTT
TRBJ1-5,NA,TRBV4-1,TRBD1,CASSQGTGNQPQHF,TGCGCCAGCAGCCAAGGGACAGGGAATCAGCCCCAGCATTTT
TRBJ2-1,once,TRBV5-4,NA,CASSAPGLLAPTDEQFF,TGTGCCAGCAGCGCACCGGGGCTATTGGCGCCGACGGATGAGCAGTTCTTC
TRBJ1-1,NA,TRBV27,NA,CASSVVGGTEAFF,TGTGCCAGCAGTGTAGTAGGGGGTACTGAAGCTTTCTTT
TRBJ1-5,once,TRBV5-6,NA,CASSSTVYSNQPQHF,TGTGCCAGCAGCTCGACCGTATATAGCAATCAGCCCCAGCATTTT
TRBJ2-7,NA,TRBV5-6,TRBD1,CASSLPASTGGSYEQYF,TGTGCCAGCAGCTTGCCGGCTTCGACAGGGGGCTCCTACGAGCAGTACTTC
TRBJ2-1,NA,TRBV28,NA,CASSSELRRAREQFF,TGTGCCAGCAGTTCCGAACTCCGAAGGGCCCGAGAGCAGTTCTTC